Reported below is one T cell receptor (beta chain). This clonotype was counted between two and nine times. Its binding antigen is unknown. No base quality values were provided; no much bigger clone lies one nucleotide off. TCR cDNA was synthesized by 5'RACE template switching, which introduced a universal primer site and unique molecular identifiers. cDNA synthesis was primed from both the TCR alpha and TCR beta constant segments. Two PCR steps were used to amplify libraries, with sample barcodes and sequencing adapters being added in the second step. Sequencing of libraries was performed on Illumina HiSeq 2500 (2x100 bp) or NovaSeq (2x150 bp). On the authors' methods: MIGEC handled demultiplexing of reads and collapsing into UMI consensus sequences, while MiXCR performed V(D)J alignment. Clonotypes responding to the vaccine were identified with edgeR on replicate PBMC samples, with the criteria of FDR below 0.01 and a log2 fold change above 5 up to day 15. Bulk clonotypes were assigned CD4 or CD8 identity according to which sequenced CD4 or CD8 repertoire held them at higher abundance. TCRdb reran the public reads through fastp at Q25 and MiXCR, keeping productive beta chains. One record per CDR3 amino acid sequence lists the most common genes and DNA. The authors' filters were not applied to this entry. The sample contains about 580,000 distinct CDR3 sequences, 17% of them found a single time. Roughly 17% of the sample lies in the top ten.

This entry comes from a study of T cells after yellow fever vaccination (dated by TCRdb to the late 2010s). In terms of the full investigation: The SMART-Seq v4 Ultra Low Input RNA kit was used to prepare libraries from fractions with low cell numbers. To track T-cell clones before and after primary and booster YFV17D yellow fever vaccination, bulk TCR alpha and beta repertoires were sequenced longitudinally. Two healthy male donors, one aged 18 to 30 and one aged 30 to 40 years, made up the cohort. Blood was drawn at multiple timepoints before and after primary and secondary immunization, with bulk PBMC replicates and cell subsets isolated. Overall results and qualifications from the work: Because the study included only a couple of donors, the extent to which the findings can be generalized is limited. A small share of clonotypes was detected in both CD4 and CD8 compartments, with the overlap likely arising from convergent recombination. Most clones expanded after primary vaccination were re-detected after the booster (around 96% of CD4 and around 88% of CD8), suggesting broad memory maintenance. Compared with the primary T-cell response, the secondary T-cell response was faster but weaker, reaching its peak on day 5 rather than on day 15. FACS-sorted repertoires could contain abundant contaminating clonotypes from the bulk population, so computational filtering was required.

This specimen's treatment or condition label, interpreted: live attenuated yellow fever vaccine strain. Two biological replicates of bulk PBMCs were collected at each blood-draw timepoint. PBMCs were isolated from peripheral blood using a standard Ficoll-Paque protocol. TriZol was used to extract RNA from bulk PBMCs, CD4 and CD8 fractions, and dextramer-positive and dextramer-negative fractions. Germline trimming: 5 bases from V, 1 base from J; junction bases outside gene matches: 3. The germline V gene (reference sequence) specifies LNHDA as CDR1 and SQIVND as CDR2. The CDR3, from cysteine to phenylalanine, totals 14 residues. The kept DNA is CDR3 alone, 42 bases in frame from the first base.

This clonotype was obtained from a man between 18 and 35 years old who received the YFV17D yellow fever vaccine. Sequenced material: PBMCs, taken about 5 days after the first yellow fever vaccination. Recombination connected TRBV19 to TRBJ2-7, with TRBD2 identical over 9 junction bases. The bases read TGTGCCAGTAGTGTTAGCGGGGGTTCCTACGAGCAGTACTTC. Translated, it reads CASSVSGGSYEQYF.